These T cell receptor beta chains were read from a single sample in a study of CD8 T cells in Susac syndrome. Using its own MiXCR run on the immunoSEQ multiplex PCR reads, TCRdb lists one record per CDR3 protein. The sample holds 400,000 or so distinct CDR3 sequences, approximately 85% seen once. Source material: CD8+ T cells from PBMCs. These receptors all stem from a human donor with multiple sclerosis. CDR3s include the opening cysteine and the closing phenylalanine or tryptophan. Each record gives: D gene, J gene, V gene, clone size, CDR3 DNA, CDR3 protein. The D gene is left open where the match is weak. The size of a clone is reported for some rows only, either as once, few or many, or as a class for expanded clones.

>TRBD2|TRBJ2-2|TRBV6-1|few
TGTGCCAGTGAGCCCCTAGCGGGAGGGCAACCCGGGGAGCTGTTTTTT
CASEPLAGGQPGELFF
>-|TRBJ1-1|TRBV4-1|-
TGCGCCAGCAGCCAACAGGACAGCGTCGCCTCCTTTAACACTGAAGCTTTCTTT
CASSQQDSVASFNTEAFF
>TRBD2|TRBJ2-1|TRBV27|-
TGTGCCAGCAGTTGGGAGGGCACCTACAATGAGCAGTTCTTC
CASSWEGTYNEQFF
>TRBD2|TRBJ2-7|TRBV4-1|-
TGCGCCAGCAGCCAAGGCGGGGGGGGACCCTACGAGCAGTACTTC
CASSQGGGGPYEQYF
>-|TRBJ1-2|TRBV2|-
TGTGCCAGCAGTGAACGCGGGTTGGCAGGGCAGGCCTATGGCTACACCTTC
CASSERGLAGQAYGYTF
>-|TRBJ1-3|TRBV23-1|-
TGCGCCAGCAGTCAATCTGGGACGGGGGCTTCTGGAAACACCATATATTTT
CASSQSGTGASGNTIYF
>-|TRBJ1-2|TRBV3-1|-
TGTGCCAGCAGCCAAGATCACATCGAGGGGGACTATGGCTACACCTTC
CASSQDHIEGDYGYTF
>-|TRBJ2-7|TRBV2|-
TGTGCCAGCAGTGGCTCAGATTCCTACGAGCAGTACTTC
CASSGSDSYEQYF
>TRBD2|TRBJ2-2|TRBV6-6|-
TGTGCCAGCAGTCCGGGACTAGTCTCCGGGGAGCTGTTTTTT
CASSPGLVSGELFF
>-|TRBJ2-2|TRBV7-9|-
TGTGCCAGCAGCTTAGAGACAGATGGGGGGATTCCGAACACCGGGGAGCTGTTTTTT
CASSLETDGGIPNTGELFF
>-|TRBJ2-5|TRBV9|-
TGTGCCAGCAGCGTAGGGGTAGCGTCTCAAGAGACCCAGTACTTC
CASSVGVASQETQYF
>-|TRBJ1-1|TRBV6-1|-
TGTGCCAGCAGTGATACGAAAAGACAGCTCAGTGTGAACACTGAAGCTTTCTTT
CASSDTKRQLSVNTEAFF
>-|TRBJ1-1|TRBV5-1|-
TGCGCCAGCAGCCCCGAGCCAGGGAACACTGAAGCTTTCTTT
CASSPEPGNTEAFF
>-|TRBJ1-5|TRBV3-1|-
TGTGCCAGCAGCCAAGAAGGAGGGGAAGGCCAGCCCCAGCATTTT
CASSQEGGEGQPQHF
>-|TRBJ1-4|TRBV7-9|-
TGTGCCAGCAGCCCACTGTTTGGGACTGCCAATGAAAAACTGTTTTTT
CASSPLFGTANEKLFF
>-|TRBJ2-5|TRBV29-1|-
TGCAGCGTTGAAGATTCGGGGGTCAGCCTGTACCAAGAGACCCAGTACTTC
CSVEDSGVSLYQETQYF
>-|TRBJ2-1|TRBV30|once
TGTGCCTGGAGCTTGACAGGTCTCAATGAGCAGTTCTTC
CAWSLTGLNEQFF
>TRBD1|TRBJ2-7|TRBV7-6|-
TGTGCCAGCAGCCCATATAGTACCGGGACAGGGTCCTCCTACGAGCAGTACTTC
CASSPYSTGTGSSYEQYF
>TRBD1|TRBJ2-7|TRBV7-9|-
TGTGCCAGCAGCCCCCCGACAGGGTCCGGCTACGAGCAGTACTTC
CASSPPTGSGYEQYF
>-|TRBJ1-2|TRBV6-1|few
TGTGCCAGCAGTGGTGAGGACGGTGGCTACACCTTC
CASSGEDGGYTF
>-|TRBJ2-7|TRBV7-9|once
TGTGCCAGCAGCCCCCCGGAAGCGGACGAGCAGTACTTC
CASSPPEADEQYF
>-|TRBJ2-1|TRBV15|-
TGTGCCACCAGCGCCGACCTATCCTACAATGAGCAGTTCTTC
CATSADLSYNEQFF
>-|TRBJ1-5|TRBV28|-
TGTGCCAGCAGTTTAGGGGTAACAGGGACCAATCAGCCCCAGCATTTT
CASSLGVTGTNQPQHF
>-|TRBJ2-1|TRBV21-1|-
TGTGCCAGCAGCAAAGACAGGCGGCTTTACAATGAGCAGTTCTTC
CASSKDRRLYNEQFF
>-|TRBJ2-2|TRBV7-3|once
TGTGCCAGCAGCTTTCTCCATGGCACCGGGGAGCTGTTTTTT
CASSFLHGTGELFF
>-|TRBJ2-7|TRBV7-9|-
TGTGCCAGCAGTCCACAAGCGGCGGGCGAGCAGTACTTC
CASSPQAAGEQYF
>TRBD2|TRBJ2-5|TRBV7-9|-
TGTGCCAGCAGCTTAGCCTGGACTAGCGGGAGCTTGGGTGAGACCCAGTACTTC
CASSLAWTSGSLGETQYF
>-|TRBJ2-2|TRBV27|-
TGTGCCAGCAGTTTCCTAGATTTAGGCGGGGAGCTGTTTTTT
CASSFLDLGGELFF
>TRBD2|TRBJ2-1|TRBV19|-
TGTGCCAGCCTATCCGACCCGGGACTAGGAGTCAATGAGCAGTTCTTC
CASLSDPGLGVNEQFF
>-|TRBJ2-2|TRBV20-1|-
TGCAGTGCTAGAGATTTCCAGGGTCGGAACACCGGGGAGCTGTTTTTT
CSARDFQGRNTGELFF
>TRBD2|TRBJ2-2|TRBV4-1|-
TGCGCCAGCAGCCCTCTCGATCAGAGTGTAGCGGGAGAAGGGTACACCGGGGAGCTGTTTTTT
CASSPLDQSVAGEGYTGELFF
>-|TRBJ1-2|TRBV6-5|-
TGTGCCAGCAGTTATTCTCGAAGACTTCAGGGGACGGAGAACTATGGCTACACCTTC
CASSYSRRLQGTENYGYTF